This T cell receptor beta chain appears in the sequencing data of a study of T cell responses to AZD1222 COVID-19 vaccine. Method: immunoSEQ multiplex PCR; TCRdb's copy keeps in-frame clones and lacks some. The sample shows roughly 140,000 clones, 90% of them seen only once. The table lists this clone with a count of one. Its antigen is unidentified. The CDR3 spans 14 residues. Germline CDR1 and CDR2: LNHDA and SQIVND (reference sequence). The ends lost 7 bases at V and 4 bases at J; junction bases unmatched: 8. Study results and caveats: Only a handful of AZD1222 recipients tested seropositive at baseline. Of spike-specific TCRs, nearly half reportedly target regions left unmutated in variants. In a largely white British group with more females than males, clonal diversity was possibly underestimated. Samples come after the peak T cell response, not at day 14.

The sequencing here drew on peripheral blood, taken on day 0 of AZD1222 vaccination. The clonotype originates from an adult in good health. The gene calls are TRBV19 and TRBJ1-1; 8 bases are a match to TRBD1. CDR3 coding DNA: TGTGCCAGTATCCGGACAGGGAGGAGCACTGAAGCTTTCTTT. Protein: CASIRTGRSTEAFF.